This T cell receptor (beta chain) was sequenced in a study of shared clonotypes between healthy human individuals. Study in general: Donors were two women and a few men aged 18 to 49. The plates for each donor numbered three CD4 naive, three CD4 memory, two CD8 naive and one CD8 memory. Regarding the study as a whole: Naive CD4 clonotypes overlapped across a handful of donors at approximately 5.5%.

Trimming left V 1 base short and J 0 bases short, with 12 bases between. Germline V gene sequence: CDR1 MDHEN, CDR2 SYDVKM. The CDR3 contains 16 residues. Under the authors' procedure: Filtering differed, since immunoSEQ gave only junction sequences and no quality scores. TCRdb's copy holds only in-frame clones and misses some; the assay was immunoSEQ multiplex PCR. V, J and clone size are taken as reported in that table, and D and trimming were inferred from the DNA itself. The sample shows under 1,100,000 clones, around three quarters of them seen only once. On this clone: Its matching antigen is unknown.

The rearrangement joins TRBV28 to TRBJ1-1; D is unclear. The source is a man in his late teens or twenties in good health. Some clones in this sample may be carry-over from other donors' samples. The sequenced sample was memory CD4+ T cells from PBMCs. Regarding subset: CD45RA-negative fraction. CDR3: CASSLFPATMNTEAFF. Written as DNA, the CDR3 is TGTGCCAGCAGTTTATTCCCAGCAACCATGAACACTGAAGCTTTCTTT.